The 22 T cell receptor beta chains in this list originate from one sample, sequenced in a study of T cell repertoires in cytomegalovirus infection. One entry per CDR3 protein, called by TCRdb with MiXCR from the reads. The table lists 480,000 or so distinct CDR3 sequences, 11% of them singletons. Sequencing input: PBMCs. The receptors here all came from a human donor in good health (CMV status not recorded). Some clones in this sample may be carry-over from other donors' samples.

The gene calls are TRBV19 and TRBJ2-2, with TRBD1 matching 9 bases. Germline V gene data show CDR1 as LNHDA and CDR2 as SQIVND (reference sequence). The ends lost 1 base at V and 0 bases at J; junction bases unmatched: 6. This CDR3 has 18 amino acids. The CDR3 nucleotides read TGTGCCAGTAGTATAGGCCGGGACAGGGCGGCGAACACCGGGGAGCTGTTTTTT. This gives the protein CASSIGRDRAANTGELFF.

This clonotype was counted ten times or more. This chain uses TRBV5-1 with TRBJ2-5, with 7 nucleotides matching TRBD2. With 1 base clipped from V and 2 bases from J, the junction kept 5 bases outside the gene matches. Germline V gene data show CDR1 as SGHRS and CDR2 as YFSETQ. There are 15 residues in the CDR3. The CDR3, as DNA: TGCGCCAGCAGCTTGTATCTAGCGGATCAAGAGACCCAGTACTTC. Its protein is CASSLYLADQETQYF.

This clonotype has more than one count but fewer than ten. V gene TRBV3-1 combines with J gene TRBJ2-5, with unresolved D. CDR1 and CDR2 from the germline V gene are LGHDT and YNNKEL (reference sequence). The V gene lost 2 bases and the J gene lost 1 base, with 8 bases spanning the gap. CDR3 size: 14 residues. CDR3 coding DNA: TGTGCCAGCAGCCAACCACCCCTCCAAGAGACCCAGTACTTC. Residues: CASSQPPLQETQYF.

This clonotype showed up many times. V is TRBV25-1 and J is TRBJ1-2; 9 positions agree with TRBD1. Germline V CDR1 and CDR2: MGHDK, SYGVNS. Losses at the gene ends were 1 base for V and 7 bases for J; bases not matched to a gene: 7. The CDR3 runs 15 residues. In DNA, the CDR3 is TGTGCCAGCAGTGAATTTGGGACAGGGTCCGCTGGCTACACCTTC. Translation: CASSEFGTGSAGYTF.

At least ten counts were recorded for this clonotype. The chain joins TRBV24-1 to TRBJ1-2, with D uncertain. This CDR3 region has 14 residues. Germline V gene lookup returns CDR1 KGHDR and CDR2 SFDVKD. V was trimmed by 2 bases and J by 2 bases, leaving 8 bases between them. CDR3 coding DNA: TGTGCCACCAGTGATTCGACGGTAAACTATGGCTACACCTTC. As protein: CATSDSTVNYGYTF.

This clonotype has just a few counts. V usage is TRBV3-1 and J usage is TRBJ2-3; tentative D call: TRBD2 (5 bases). There are 17 residues in the CDR3. Germline CDR1 reads LGHDT; CDR2 reads YNNKEL (reference sequence). Trimming took 0 bases from V and 0 from J, leaving 13 bases between them. The CDR3 region has the DNA TGTGCCAGCAGCCAAGAGCCCGGACTGGGAAGCACAGATACGCAGTATTTT. This sequence encodes CASSQEPGLGSTDTQYF.

There are a few counts of this clonotype. This CDR3 reads CAWSVQGNQPQHF. DNA for the CDR3: TGTGCCTGGAGTGTACAGGGCAATCAGCCCCAGCATTTT. The chain uses TRBV30 and TRBJ1-5, with D possibly matching TRBD1 (5 bases). CDR3 length: 13 residues. V dropped 0 bases and J dropped 2 bases, with 5 bases sitting between them. Germline V gene lookup returns CDR1 GTSNPN and CDR2 SVGIG (reference sequence).

This clonotype was seen ten or more times. The V gene is TRBV29-1, the J gene TRBJ1-5; TRBD1 aligns across 11 bases. This CDR3 contains 15 residues. V was clipped by 4 bases and J by 6 bases; unmatched bases: 8. Germline CDR1 and CDR2: SQVTM and ANQGSEA. CDR3 DNA sequence: TGCAGCGTTGGCGCCGGGACAGGGGGAGGTCAGCCCCAGCATTTT. Translated, it gives CSVGAGTGGGQPQHF.

This clonotype was seen ten or more times. The chain combines TRBV19 with TRBJ2-5; the D is unclear. The germline V gene encodes CDR1 LNHDA and CDR2 SQIVND (reference sequence). The CDR3 consists of 13 residues. With 6 bases removed from V and 3 bases from J, the gap between germline ends came to 11 bases. The CDR3 nucleotides are TGTGCCAGTAGCAACCTTGTGAAAGAGACCCAGTACTTC. Its translation is CASSNLVKETQYF.

The V gene is TRBV29-1, the J gene TRBJ2-7; D gene unclear. Germline lookup yields CDR1 SQVTM and CDR2 ANQGSEA. The CDR3 is 13 residues long. Trimming shortened V by 0 bases and J by 5 bases, and 11 bases separated the two germline ends. This chain's CDR3 is CSVEDLERDEQYF. Written as DNA, the CDR3 is TGCAGCGTTGAAGATCTGGAAAGGGACGAGCAGTACTTC.

At least ten counts were recorded for this clonotype. The genes are TRBV11-3 and TRBJ1-1; D is unclear. The CDR3 is 13 amino acids. Trimming stripped 3 bases from V and 4 bases from J, with 9 bases between. Germline-derived CDR1 and CDR2 are SGHNT and YENEEA. The CDR3 loop is CASSFGFGTEAFF. The CDR3 bases are TGTGCCAGCAGCTTTGGGTTTGGCACTGAAGCTTTCTTT.

This clonotype has more than one count but fewer than ten. The CDR3: CSAVGTGGAGELFF. In DNA form, the CDR3 reads TGCAGTGCTGTCGGGACAGGGGGCGCCGGGGAGCTGTTTTTT. The chain couples TRBV20-1 to TRBJ2-2; TRBD1 matches 12 bases. With V trimmed by 5 bases and J by 6 bases, 4 bases remained unmatched. The germline V gene has CDR1 DFQATT and CDR2 SNEGSKA (reference sequence). The length of the CDR3 is 14 residues.

On this clonotype itself: This may come from a read error, since a much larger clone is one base off. The CDR3 region has the DNA TGCAGTGCTAGGACCGGGACAGCCTGCGAGCAGTACTTC. Translated: CSARTGTACEQYF. The J gene is TRBJ2-7, the V gene TRBV20-1, with 7 bases matching TRBD1. After removal of 3 bases from V and 6 bases from J, the junction contained 8 bases not matched to a gene. The germline V gene has CDR1 DFQATT and CDR2 SNEGSKA (reference sequence). The length of the CDR3 is 13 residues.

This clonotype was detected many times. The chain carries TRBV6-1 and TRBJ1-2, with TRBD1 identical over 8 bases. Germline V CDR1 and CDR2: MNHNS, SASEGT. V dropped 6 bases and J dropped 4; count of bases not matched to a gene: 4. The length of the CDR3 is 13 residues. The CDR3: CASSNTGGYGYTF. The CDR3 coding sequence is TGTGCCAGCAGCAACACAGGGGGCTATGGCTACACCTTC.

This clonotype was detected ten times or more. The chain recombines TRBV5-1 with TRBJ2-5; D tentatively fits TRBD1 or TRBD2 (6 bases each). V gave up 2 bases and J gave up 3 bases, with 14 bases separating them. Per germline, CDR1 SGHRS and CDR2 YFSETQ. This CDR3 spans 15 amino acids. As DNA, the CDR3 is TGCGCCAGCAGCTTTGACGGGGGCCGGGAAGAGACCCAGTACTTC. Its translation is CASSFDGGREETQYF.

This clonotype was detected many times. The V and J genes are TRBV11-1 and TRBJ1-1, with D possibly TRBD1 on 6 matching bases. V lost 2 bases and J lost 7, with 11 bases in between. This CDR3 is built from 13 residues. In germline, CDR1 is SGHAT, CDR2 FQDESV (reference sequence). CDR3 nucleotide sequence: TGTGCCAGCAGCTTATCGGGACAATATGAAGCTTTCTTT. Translating it yields CASSLSGQYEAFF.

Of note for this clonotype: A read error may be the cause here, since a much bigger clone is one base away. The chain uses TRBV11-2 and TRBJ2-1, with TRBD2 identical over 8 bases. The germline CDR1 and CDR2 sequences are SGHAT and FQNNGV. The CDR3 runs 15 residues. Unmatched junction bases numbered 8, after V lost 8 bases and J lost 2 bases. The CDR3 loop reads CASGRRAGAYNEQFF. The CDR3, as DNA: TGTGCCAGCGGAAGGCGAGCGGGGGCCTACAATGAGCAGTTCTTC.

This clonotype was counted at least ten times. The rearrangement links TRBV28 to TRBJ2-5; 7 bases agree with TRBD1. Germline V gene lookup returns CDR1 MDHEN and CDR2 SYDVKM. The V gene end was trimmed by 5 bases and the J gene end by 1 base; junction bases not matched to a gene: 4. The CDR3 is 14 amino acids. The CDR3 DNA is TGTGCCAGCAGTCAGACAGGGACCCAAGAGACCCAGTACTTC. This codes for CASSQTGTQETQYF.

This clonotype was seen a handful of times. This rearrangement joins TRBV28 to TRBJ2-3, with 11 positions matching TRBD2. The CDR3 is made up of 20 amino acids. J gave up 1 base and V 2 bases, and 14 bases lay outside the gene matches. CDR1 is MDHEN, CDR2 SYDVKM, per germline. The CDR3, as DNA: TGTGCCAGCAGTTTAGAAACCCCGGGACTAGCGGTTATCGGCACAGATACGCAGTATTTT. Translating it yields CASSLETPGLAVIGTDTQYF.

This clonotype occurred many times. The chain couples TRBV20-1 to TRBJ1-4, with D possibly being TRBD1 (6 bases). V was cut by 6 bases and J by 5 bases, with 7 bases left in between. Germline V CDR1 and CDR2: DFQATT, SNEGSKA (reference sequence). The CDR3 loop spans 11 amino acids. The CDR3 spells CSAQGNEKLFF. CDR3 nucleotides: TGCAGTGCCCAGGGGAATGAAAAACTGTTTTTT.

This clonotype has ten or more counts. The CDR3 bases are TGTGCCAGCAGCGCCACGGGCCAGCTCTATGGCTACACCTTC. It codes for CASSATGQLYGYTF. V gene TRBV12-3 or TRBV12-4 combines with J gene TRBJ1-2; the D is unclear. The CDR3 runs to 14 residues. Deletions cut 6 bases from V and 4 bases from J, with 15 bases between.

CDR3 DNA sequence: TGTGCCAGCAGTTTCCACAGGGAAACCGGGGAGCTGTTTTTT. This encodes CASSFHRETGELFF. V is TRBV6-2 or TRBV6-3 and J is TRBJ2-2; weak D call: TRBD1 (6 bases). Trimming took 4 bases from V and 5 from J, leaving 11 bases between them. CDR1 is MNHEY and CDR2 is SVGEGT in the germline V gene. The CDR3 is made up of 14 amino acids.